Listed below are T cell receptor beta chains from one sample, sequenced in a study of Graves' ophthalmopathy and Graves' hyperthyroidism. TCRdb re-called the multiplex PCR reads with MiXCR, one entry per CDR3 protein. The sample records around 1.1 million distinct CDR3 sequences, less than 45% being singletons. The sample taken for sequencing was peripheral blood or thyroid tissue (not recorded which). These receptors were taken from an adult man with Graves' hyperthyroidism. CDR3s include the opening cysteine and the closing phenylalanine or tryptophan. The D gene is left open where the match is weak. Expanded clones are given a class, and other clones once, few, many or no size at all.

j_call: TRBJ1-2
v_call: TRBV10-2
clone_size: .
d_call: .
cdr3_nt: TGTGCCAGCAGTTTAGAGGGATTGGATGGCTACACCTTC
cdr3_aa: CASSLEGLDGYTF

j_call: TRBJ1-1
v_call: TRBV10-3
clone_size: .
d_call: .
cdr3_nt: TGTGCCACCTGGGCGGCAGGGGAGGACACTGAAGCTTTCTTT
cdr3_aa: CATWAAGEDTEAFF

j_call: TRBJ2-7
v_call: TRBV20-1
clone_size: many
d_call: TRBD1
cdr3_nt: TGCAGTGCTAGATCCGAGACAGGGGCCTACGAGCAGTACTTC
cdr3_aa: CSARSETGAYEQYF

j_call: TRBJ1-1
v_call: TRBV12-3/TRBV12-4
clone_size: many
d_call: .
cdr3_nt: TGTGCCAGCAGTTTTACAGAAACGAACACTGAAGCTTTCTTT
cdr3_aa: CASSFTETNTEAFF

j_call: TRBJ1-1
v_call: TRBV10-3
clone_size: .
d_call: .
cdr3_nt: TGTGCCATCAGTGGGAGAAGGGACCACACTGAAGCTTTCTTT
cdr3_aa: CAISGRRDHTEAFF

j_call: TRBJ2-5
v_call: TRBV10-3
clone_size: .
d_call: .
cdr3_nt: TGTGCCATCAGTGAGTCAACGGGAGTAGGGAACCAAGAGACCCAGTACTTC
cdr3_aa: CAISESTGVGNQETQYF

j_call: TRBJ2-7
v_call: TRBV6-5
clone_size: many
d_call: .
cdr3_nt: TGTGCCAGCAGTGGAGGAGGGATGCGCTACGAGCAGTACTTC
cdr3_aa: CASSGGGMRYEQYF

j_call: TRBJ1-3
v_call: TRBV25-1
clone_size: .
d_call: TRBD1
cdr3_nt: TGTGCCAGCAGTACCTTGACAGGGGGTGGAAACACCATATATTTT
cdr3_aa: CASSTLTGGGNTIYF

j_call: TRBJ1-5
v_call: TRBV10-3
clone_size: .
d_call: .
cdr3_nt: TGTGCCATCAGTCTGGTAGCGCTTCTTTCGACAGACTCCAATCAGCCCCAGCATTTT
cdr3_aa: CAISLVALLSTDSNQPQHF

j_call: TRBJ2-6
v_call: TRBV12-3/TRBV12-4
clone_size: many
d_call: TRBD2
cdr3_nt: TGTGCCAGCAGAATCCGGGGGGGAGGGGCCAACGTCCTGACTTTC
cdr3_aa: CASRIRGGGANVLTF

j_call: TRBJ2-7
v_call: TRBV20-1
clone_size: .
d_call: .
cdr3_nt: TGCAGTGCTAGATTGGTTGGGGGATCCAGGAGCTACGAGCAGTACTTC
cdr3_aa: CSARLVGGSRSYEQYF

j_call: TRBJ1-2
v_call: TRBV2
clone_size: few
d_call: TRBD1
cdr3_nt: TGTGCCAGCAGTCCTGACAGGGAAGGCTATGGCTACACCTTC
cdr3_aa: CASSPDREGYGYTF

j_call: TRBJ1-2
v_call: TRBV20-1
clone_size: .
d_call: .
cdr3_nt: TGCAGTGCTAGAGTCTGGAACTATGGCTACACCTTC
cdr3_aa: CSARVWNYGYTF

j_call: TRBJ2-7
v_call: TRBV6-5
clone_size: .
d_call: TRBD1
cdr3_nt: TGTGCCAGCCGGGACAGGGGGAAGGAGTACTTC
cdr3_aa: CASRDRGKEYF

j_call: TRBJ1-1
v_call: TRBV10-2
clone_size: many
d_call: .
cdr3_nt: TGTGCCAGCAGTTACTCGGCAGGGCTCAACACTGAAGCTTTCTTT
cdr3_aa: CASSYSAGLNTEAFF

j_call: TRBJ2-7
v_call: TRBV12-3/TRBV12-4
clone_size: few
d_call: .
cdr3_nt: TGTGCCAGCACACCGGGACATAACTCCTACGAGCAGTACTTC
cdr3_aa: CASTPGHNSYEQYF

j_call: TRBJ2-7
v_call: TRBV29-1
clone_size: .
d_call: TRBD1
cdr3_nt: TGCAGCGTCGAAAGGACAGGGACGGGCGAGCAGTACTTC
cdr3_aa: CSVERTGTGEQYF

j_call: TRBJ1-2
v_call: TRBV5-1
clone_size: many
d_call: .
cdr3_nt: TGCGCCAGCAGCTTGGGGGGCATAAGGACCACAAGTGGCTACACCTTC
cdr3_aa: CASSLGGIRTTSGYTF

j_call: TRBJ2-7
v_call: TRBV7-9
clone_size: .
d_call: .
cdr3_nt: TGTGCCAGCAGCTCTATCCGGGATGCCTACGAGCAGTACTTC
cdr3_aa: CASSSIRDAYEQYF

j_call: TRBJ2-5
v_call: TRBV7-9
clone_size: .
d_call: .
cdr3_nt: TGTGCCAGCAGCCCCGCCCCGAGGGGCAGGGTGGAGACCCAGTACTTC
cdr3_aa: CASSPAPRGRVETQYF

j_call: TRBJ2-7
v_call: TRBV19
clone_size: .
d_call: .
cdr3_nt: TGTGCCACCCTAGGACAGTCGGGGAGCAACGAGCAGTACTTC
cdr3_aa: CATLGQSGSNEQYF

j_call: TRBJ2-2
v_call: TRBV13
clone_size: few
d_call: TRBD1
cdr3_nt: TGTGCCAGCAGCTCTGGTGGCAGACAGGGTCACACCGGGGAGCTGTTTTTT
cdr3_aa: CASSSGGRQGHTGELFF

j_call: TRBJ1-1
v_call: TRBV10-3
clone_size: many
d_call: .
cdr3_nt: TGTGCCATCAGTGACGGAGGTAAAGCTTTCTTT
cdr3_aa: CAISDGGKAFF

j_call: TRBJ2-3
v_call: TRBV25-1
clone_size: once
d_call: .
cdr3_nt: TGTGCCAGCAGTGAAGATCTACAGGGGAGGGATACGCAGTATTTT
cdr3_aa: CASSEDLQGRDTQYF

j_call: TRBJ2-7
v_call: TRBV7-9
clone_size: .
d_call: .
cdr3_nt: TGTGCCAGCAGGAGGGGAGGCCTGGGTTCCTACGAGCAGTACTTC
cdr3_aa: CASRRGGLGSYEQYF

j_call: TRBJ1-1
v_call: TRBV7-8
clone_size: many
d_call: .
cdr3_nt: TGTGCCAGCAGCTTTGACACAAACACTGAAGCTTTCTTT
cdr3_aa: CASSFDTNTEAFF

j_call: TRBJ2-2
v_call: TRBV19
clone_size: few
d_call: TRBD1
cdr3_nt: TGTGCCAGTAGTCCCAGGACAGGGGGTCACGGGGAGCTGTTTTTT
cdr3_aa: CASSPRTGGHGELFF

j_call: TRBJ1-6
v_call: TRBV20-1
clone_size: few
d_call: .
cdr3_nt: TGCAGTGCTAGAGAGAGGGAGGGCCTCAATTCACCCCTCCACTTT
cdr3_aa: CSAREREGLNSPLHF

j_call: TRBJ1-5
v_call: TRBV15
clone_size: many
d_call: .
cdr3_nt: TGTGCCACCAGCAGGGTCTACCGGGACGGACAGCATTTT
cdr3_aa: CATSRVYRDGQHF

j_call: TRBJ1-5
v_call: TRBV7-2
clone_size: many
d_call: .
cdr3_nt: TGTGCCAGCAGCTTCTACGATTTTGGCAATCAGCCCCAGCATTTT
cdr3_aa: CASSFYDFGNQPQHF

j_call: TRBJ2-7
v_call: TRBV5-1
clone_size: few
d_call: .
cdr3_nt: TGCGCCAGCAGCCCCTCCCCGAAGGGTGAGGCCTACGAGCAGTACTTC
cdr3_aa: CASSPSPKGEAYEQYF

j_call: TRBJ2-5
v_call: TRBV7-2
clone_size: many
d_call: TRBD1
cdr3_nt: TGTGCCAGCAGCCAACGCAGGGGGTCCCGCGAGACCCAGTACTTC
cdr3_aa: CASSQRRGSRETQYF

j_call: TRBJ2-2
v_call: TRBV29-1
clone_size: many
d_call: TRBD1
cdr3_nt: TGCAGCGCCAGGGGGCATCAGGACACCGGGGAGCTGTTTTTT
cdr3_aa: CSARGHQDTGELFF

j_call: TRBJ1-6
v_call: TRBV7-9
clone_size: once
d_call: .
cdr3_nt: TGTGCCAGCAGCCCTGGGACCGCTCCTAGCTCCTATAATTCACCCCTCCACTTT
cdr3_aa: CASSPGTAPSSYNSPLHF

j_call: TRBJ2-2
v_call: TRBV29-1
clone_size: many
d_call: .
cdr3_nt: TGCAGCGTGGTAACAGGGCCCGGGGAGCTGTTTTTT
cdr3_aa: CSVVTGPGELFF

j_call: TRBJ2-6
v_call: TRBV15
clone_size: .
d_call: .
cdr3_nt: TGTGCCATCAGCAGAGATTTGGAGGACTGGGCCAACGTCCTGACTTTC
cdr3_aa: CAISRDLEDWANVLTF

j_call: TRBJ2-2
v_call: TRBV2
clone_size: many
d_call: .
cdr3_nt: TGTGCCAGCAGCGGGGAGGGGACACCGAACACCGGGGAGCTGTTTTTT
cdr3_aa: CASSGEGTPNTGELFF

j_call: TRBJ2-7
v_call: TRBV19
clone_size: .
d_call: .
cdr3_nt: TGTGCCAGTGCTAACCTCGGGGCAGGGCTCCGAGAGCAGTACTTC
cdr3_aa: CASANLGAGLREQYF

j_call: TRBJ1-1
v_call: TRBV15
clone_size: .
d_call: .
cdr3_nt: TGTGCCACCAGCAGTACCGAGCGAGTTATGAACACTGAAGCTTTCTTT
cdr3_aa: CATSSTERVMNTEAFF

j_call: TRBJ2-6
v_call: TRBV10-2
clone_size: few
d_call: .
cdr3_nt: TGTGCCAGCAGGCAGGTGACTCGTTCTGGGGCCAACGTCCTGACTTTC
cdr3_aa: CASRQVTRSGANVLTF

j_call: TRBJ1-6
v_call: TRBV20-1
clone_size: .
d_call: .
cdr3_nt: TGCAGTACTAAGGGGGGGTCCAATAATTCACCCCTCCACTTT
cdr3_aa: CSTKGGSNNSPLHF

j_call: TRBJ1-1
v_call: TRBV6-6
clone_size: .
d_call: .
cdr3_nt: TGTGCCAGCAGTTACTCGGCCAGAAACACTGAAGCTTTCTTT
cdr3_aa: CASSYSARNTEAFF

j_call: TRBJ1-2
v_call: TRBV7-8
clone_size: many
d_call: .
cdr3_nt: TGTGCCAGCAGCTTAGCCCAGGGGTTGGGCTATGGCTACACCTTC
cdr3_aa: CASSLAQGLGYGYTF

j_call: TRBJ1-1
v_call: TRBV6-5
clone_size: .
d_call: .
cdr3_nt: TGTGCCAGCAGCGCTCAGGGTTGGGACACTGAAGCTTTCTTT
cdr3_aa: CASSAQGWDTEAFF